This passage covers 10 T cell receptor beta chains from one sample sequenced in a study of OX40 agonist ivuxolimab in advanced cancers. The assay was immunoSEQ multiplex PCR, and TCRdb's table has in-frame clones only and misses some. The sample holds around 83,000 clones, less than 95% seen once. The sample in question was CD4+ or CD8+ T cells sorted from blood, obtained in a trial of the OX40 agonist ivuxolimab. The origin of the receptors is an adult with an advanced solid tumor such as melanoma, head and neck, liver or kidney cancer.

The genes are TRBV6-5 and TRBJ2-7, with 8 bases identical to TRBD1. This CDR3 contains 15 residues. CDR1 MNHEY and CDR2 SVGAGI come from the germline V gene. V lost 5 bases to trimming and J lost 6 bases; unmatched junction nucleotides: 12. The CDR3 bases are TGTGCCAGCAGTCTGGCAGGGGGCCCACTATTCGAGCAGTACTTC. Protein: CASSLAGGPLFEQYF.

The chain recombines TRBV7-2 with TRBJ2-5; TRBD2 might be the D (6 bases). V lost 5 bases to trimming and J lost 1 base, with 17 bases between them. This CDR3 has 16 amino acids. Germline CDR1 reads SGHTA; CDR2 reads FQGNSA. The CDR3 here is CASSGEPGLSQETQYF. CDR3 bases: TGTGCCAGCAGCGGAGAACCGGGACTGAGCCAAGAGACCCAGTACTTC.

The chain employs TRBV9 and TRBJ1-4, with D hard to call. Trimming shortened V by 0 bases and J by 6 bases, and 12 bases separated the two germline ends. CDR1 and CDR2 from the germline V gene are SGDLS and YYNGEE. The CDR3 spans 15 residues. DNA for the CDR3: TGTGCCAGCAGCGTAGGGCGACGGGGAGATGAAAAACTGTTTTTT. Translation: CASSVGRRGDEKLFF.

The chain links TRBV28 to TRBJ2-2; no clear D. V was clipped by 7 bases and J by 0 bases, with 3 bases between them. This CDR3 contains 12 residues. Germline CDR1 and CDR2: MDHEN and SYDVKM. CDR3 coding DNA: TGTGCCAGCACGCCGAACACCGGGGAGCTGTTTTTT. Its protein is CASTPNTGELFF.

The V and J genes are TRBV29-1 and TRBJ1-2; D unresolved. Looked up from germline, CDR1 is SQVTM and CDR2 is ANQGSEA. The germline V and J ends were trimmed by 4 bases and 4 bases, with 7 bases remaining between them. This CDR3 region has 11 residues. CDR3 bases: TGCAGCGTTGGGGCGACCTATGGCTACACCTTC. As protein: CSVGATYGYTF.

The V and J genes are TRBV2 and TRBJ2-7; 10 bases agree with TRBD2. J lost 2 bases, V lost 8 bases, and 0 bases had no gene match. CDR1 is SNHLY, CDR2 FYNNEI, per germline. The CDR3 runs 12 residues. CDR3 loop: CASGTSAYEQYF. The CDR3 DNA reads TGTGCCAGCGGGACTAGCGCCTACGAGCAGTACTTC.

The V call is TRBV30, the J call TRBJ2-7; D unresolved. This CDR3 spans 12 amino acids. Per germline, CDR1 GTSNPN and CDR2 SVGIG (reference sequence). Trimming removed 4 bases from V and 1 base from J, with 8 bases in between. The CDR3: CAWKELSYEQYF. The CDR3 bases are TGTGCCTGGAAGGAACTATCCTACGAGCAGTACTTC.

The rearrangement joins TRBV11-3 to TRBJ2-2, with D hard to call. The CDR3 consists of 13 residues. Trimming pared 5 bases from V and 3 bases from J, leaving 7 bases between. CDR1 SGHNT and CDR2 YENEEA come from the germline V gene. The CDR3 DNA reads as TGTGCCAGCAGCCAGGACCACACCGGGGAGCTGTTTTTT. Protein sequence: CASSQDHTGELFF.

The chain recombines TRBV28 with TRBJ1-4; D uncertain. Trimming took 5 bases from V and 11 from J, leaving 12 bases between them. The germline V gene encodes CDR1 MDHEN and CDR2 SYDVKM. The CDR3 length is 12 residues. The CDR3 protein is CASSPPLTKLFF. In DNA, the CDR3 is TGTGCCAGCAGTCCACCCTTAACGAAACTGTTTTTT.

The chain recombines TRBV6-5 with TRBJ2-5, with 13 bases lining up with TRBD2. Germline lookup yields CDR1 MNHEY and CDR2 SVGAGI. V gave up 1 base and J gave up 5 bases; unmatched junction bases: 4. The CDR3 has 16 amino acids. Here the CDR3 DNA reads TGTGCCAGCAGTTACTTCGGGACTAGCGGGATTGAGACCCAGTACTTC. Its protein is CASSYFGTSGIETQYF.